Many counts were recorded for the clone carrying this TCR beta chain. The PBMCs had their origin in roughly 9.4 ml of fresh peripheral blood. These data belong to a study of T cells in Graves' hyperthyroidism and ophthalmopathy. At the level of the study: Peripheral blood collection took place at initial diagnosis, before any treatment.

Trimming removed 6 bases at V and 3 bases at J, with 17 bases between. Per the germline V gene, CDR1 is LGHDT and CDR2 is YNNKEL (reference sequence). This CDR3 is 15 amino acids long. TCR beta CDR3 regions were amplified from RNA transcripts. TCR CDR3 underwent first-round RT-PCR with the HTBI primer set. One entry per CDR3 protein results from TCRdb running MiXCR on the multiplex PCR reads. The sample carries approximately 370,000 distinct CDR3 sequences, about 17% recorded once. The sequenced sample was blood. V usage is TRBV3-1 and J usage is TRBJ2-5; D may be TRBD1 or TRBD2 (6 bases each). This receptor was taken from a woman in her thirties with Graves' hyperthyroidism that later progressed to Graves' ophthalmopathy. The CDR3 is CASRLRGGGEETQYF. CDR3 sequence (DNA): TGTGCCAGCAGATTACGAGGGGGAGGAGAAGAGACCCAGTACTTC.